A single T cell receptor beta chain is shown here with its context. The antigen remains unidentified. CDR3 length: 13 amino acids. V lost 5 bases to trimming and J lost 5 bases; unmatched junction nucleotides: 3. The germline gives CDR1 SGHTA, CDR2 FQGTGA. Arm-PCR of CDR3 regions and iRepertoire HTBI primers were the basis on which TCR beta libraries were built. One entry per CDR3 protein results from TCRdb running MiXCR on the multiplex PCR reads. Of about 350,000 distinct CDR3 sequences in the sample, about a sixth are singletons; the top ten hold 25% to 30%. These data belong to a study of regulatory T cells in long-lasting Graves disease. The study's findings and limits: Blood alone, not thyroid tissue, was studied.

Time point here: newly diagnosed GD, antithyroid drugs for less than 3 months. PBMC-derived RNA was used for the TCR library. This sample was also put to use in a study of T cells in Graves' hyperthyroidism and ophthalmopathy. This second study says: Participants, patients aged 18 to 65, had newly diagnosed hyperthyroidism with a duration under 2 months. TCR CDR3 underwent first-round RT-PCR with the HTBI primer set. Ophthalmopathy and stable hyperthyroidism were separated by a 13 V-J model.

Material: peripheral blood mononuclear cells (PBMCs), obtained at new diagnosis, from a patient treated with antithyroid drugs. The receptor was isolated from a man aged 40-49 years with Graves disease. This chain uses TRBV7-3 with TRBJ2-5; 9 bases are shared with TRBD1. The CDR3 protein is CASSQGTGETQYF. CDR3 bases: TGTGCCAGCAGCCAGGGGACAGGGGAGACCCAGTACTTC.